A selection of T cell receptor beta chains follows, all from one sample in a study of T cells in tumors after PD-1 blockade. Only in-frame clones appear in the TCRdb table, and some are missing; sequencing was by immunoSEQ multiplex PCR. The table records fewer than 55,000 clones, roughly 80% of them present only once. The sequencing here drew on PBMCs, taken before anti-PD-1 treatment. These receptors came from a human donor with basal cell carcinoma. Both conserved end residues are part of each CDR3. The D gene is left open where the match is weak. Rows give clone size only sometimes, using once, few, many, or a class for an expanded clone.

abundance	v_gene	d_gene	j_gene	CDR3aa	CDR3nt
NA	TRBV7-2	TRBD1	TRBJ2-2	CASSPTDRLGAGELFF	TGTGCCAGCAGCCCTACGGACAGGCTCGGGGCCGGGGAGCTGTTTTTT
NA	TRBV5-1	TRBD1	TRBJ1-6	CASSAGTGFPNSPLHF	TGCGCCAGCAGCGCCGGGACAGGGTTTCCAAATTCACCCCTCCACTTT
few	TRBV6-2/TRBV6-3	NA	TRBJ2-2	CASSYLSANTGELFF	TGTGCCAGCAGTTATTTATCAGCGAACACCGGGGAGCTGTTTTTT
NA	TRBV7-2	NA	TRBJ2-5	CASSLGSVQETQYF	TGTGCCAGCAGCTTAGGTTCGGTGCAAGAGACCCAGTACTTC
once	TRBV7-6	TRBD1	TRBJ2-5	CASSYTGRGPETQYF	TGTGCCAGCAGCTACACGGGTAGGGGGCCGGAGACCCAGTACTTC
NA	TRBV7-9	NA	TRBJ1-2	CASSLSNNYGYTF	TGTGCCAGCAGCTTAAGCAACAACTATGGCTACACCTTC
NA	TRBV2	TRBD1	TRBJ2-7	CASAPGQGFDEQYF	TGTGCCAGCGCGCCGGGACAGGGGTTCGACGAGCAGTACTTC
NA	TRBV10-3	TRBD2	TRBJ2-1	CAISTGLAPNEQFF	TGTGCCATCAGTACCGGACTAGCCCCCAATGAGCAGTTCTTC
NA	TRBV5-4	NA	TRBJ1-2	CASSRPAGTANYGYTF	TGTGCCAGCAGCCGTCCAGCCGGGACTGCAAACTATGGCTACACCTTC
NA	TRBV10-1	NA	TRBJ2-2	CASSFANTGELFF	TGCGCCAGCAGCTTCGCGAACACCGGGGAGCTGTTTTTT
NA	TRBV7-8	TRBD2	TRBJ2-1	CASSKGVAGLDEQFF	TGTGCCAGCAGCAAAGGGGTAGCGGGGTTGGATGAGCAGTTCTTC
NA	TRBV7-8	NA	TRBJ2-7	CASSSGMLGSDEQYF	TGTGCCAGCAGCTCGGGAATGTTGGGCAGCGACGAGCAGTACTTC
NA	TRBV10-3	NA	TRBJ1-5	CAISSTREDQPQHF	TGTGCCATCAGTAGCACCAGGGAGGACCAGCCCCAGCATTTT
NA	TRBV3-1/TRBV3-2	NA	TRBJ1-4	CASSQGEKLFF	TGTGCCAGCAGCCAAGGCGAAAAACTGTTTTTT
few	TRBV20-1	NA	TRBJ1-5	CSASSTDSNQPQHF	TGCAGTGCTAGTTCGACTGATAGCAATCAGCCCCAGCATTTT
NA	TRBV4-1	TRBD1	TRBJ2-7	CASSHVGQGVDEQYF	TGCGCCAGCAGCCACGTGGGACAGGGGGTAGACGAGCAGTACTTC